This is a list of T cell receptor beta chains from one sample in a study of T cell repertoires in cytomegalovirus infection. TCRdb itself ran the reads through MiXCR, one entry per CDR3 protein. In the table there are 650,000 to 900,000 distinct CDR3 sequences, 25% to 30% of which are singletons. These receptors' targets are unknown. The sequenced sample was cultured CD8+ T cells from PBMCs, obtained from culture after CMV antigen stimulation. Receptor source: a human donor in good health (CMV status not recorded). Some clones in this sample may be carry-over from other donors' samples. Each CDR3 is given without its conserved first and last residue.

V	J	length	CDR3
TRBV10-2	TRBJ2-1	12	ASSGTSGENEQF
TRBV9	TRBJ2-5	12	ASSVQGSQETQY
TRBV6-6	TRBJ2-2	16	ASSFRLAGGANTGELF
TRBV5-1	TRBJ2-3	13	ASSLVPAGADTQY
TRBV6-5	TRBJ1-1	13	ASSYSGPGNTEAF
TRBV7-9	TRBJ2-1	16	ASSSVSASGGPHNEQF
TRBV6-1	TRBJ2-7	14	ASSEKGRRSSYEQY
TRBV6-5	TRBJ1-2	13	ASKFVTAGGKGYT
TRBV9	TRBJ2-1	13	ASSVVVAEYNEQF
TRBV6-2/TRBV6-3	TRBJ2-3	15	ASSDPYGTGEADTQY
TRBV6-8	TRBJ1-2	13	ASSYSRGTTDGYT
TRBV7-3	TRBJ1-2	12	ASSPSTGSYGYT
TRBV12-3/TRBV12-4	TRBJ2-1	14	ASSPPGRLRDNEQF
TRBV14	TRBJ2-5	14	ASSRGLAGRSETQY
TRBV6-5	TRBJ1-2	9	ASSYRGVRT
TRBV12-3/TRBV12-4	TRBJ1-1	13	ASSLSGTENTEAF
TRBV7-9	TRBJ2-2	14	ASSTDRGPNTGELF
TRBV7-2	TRBJ2-1	12	ASSLSGDYNEQF
TRBV6-6	TRBJ2-7	16	ASSTPGQGTGSTYEQY
TRBV6-1	TRBJ2-5	9	ASSEHRTQY
TRBV20-1	TRBJ2-2	12	SARDTGLMGELF
TRBV7-9	TRBJ2-3	13	ASSSTGENTDTQY
TRBV7-6	TRBJ2-3	14	ASSLALGLDADTQY
TRBV7-9	TRBJ1-2	12	ASSLPDSNYGYT
TRBV6-5	TRBJ1-4	14	ASGLGQRFSNENLF
TRBV27	TRBJ1-5	13	ASSLYPVSNQPQH
TRBV7-2	TRBJ1-6	11	ASSPRGNSPLH
TRBV7-9	TRBJ2-1	14	ASSQLAGRNYNEQF
TRBV7-9	TRBJ1-2	12	ASRDRERNYGYT
TRBV10-3	TRBJ2-3	16	AISAGGGLGSSTDTQY
TRBV19	TRBJ2-3	15	ASSDLWRGGATDTQY
TRBV11-2	TRBJ2-3	13	ASSFGGGAMDTQY
TRBV19	TRBJ1-1	9	ASNTGTEAF
TRBV5-1	TRBJ2-1	15	ASSSGLAGGSYNEQF
TRBV11-2	TRBJ1-1	12	ASSFPGTNTEAF
TRBV19	TRBJ1-1	13	ASSILTGRNTEAF
TRBV7-2	TRBJ1-1	12	ASRSAGLYREAF
TRBV12-3/TRBV12-4	TRBJ1-5	14	ASSPWSRAWKVPQH
TRBV27	TRBJ2-2	13	ASRISGGSTGELF
TRBV7-8	TRBJ2-1	14	ASSLGLAGANNEQF
TRBV6-1	TRBJ1-2	13	ANSMVGSGTGGYT
TRBV6-1	TRBJ1-3	11	ASSTGTGNTIY
TRBV19	TRBJ1-5	14	ASSPTGQGIDQPQH
TRBV19	TRBJ2-1	13	ATQREDSKDNEQF
TRBV6-8	TRBJ2-3	15	ASSYRTNTHGTDTQY